The text below deals with one TCR beta chain. Specified treatment: preoperative locoregional IRX-2 cytokine immunotherapy. This CDR3 is built from 13 residues. Germline V gene data show CDR1 as LNHDA and CDR2 as SQIVND (reference sequence). The germline V and J ends were trimmed by 5 bases and 4 bases, with 9 bases remaining between them. Sequenced by immunoSEQ multiplex PCR; TCRdb stores in-frame clones only, minus some. The sample consists of approximately 27,000 clones, more than 80% of them appearing once. This sample was taken from a study of preoperative IRX-2 immunotherapy in early breast cancer.

The receptor was derived from a human donor with breast cancer. This sequence joins TRBV19 and TRBJ2-1; D is uncertain. This specimen was lymph node tissue, taken after IRX-2 immunotherapy. CDR3 coding DNA: TGTGCCAGTAGTCCCAGAACTTACAATGAGCAGTTCTTC. Translation: CASSPRTYNEQFF.